The text below deals with one TCR beta chain. A few counts support this clonotype. Its binding antigen is unknown. No much larger clone is present one base from it, and per-base qualities are unavailable. The data stem from a study of identical twins (dated by TCRdb to the mid-2010s). In terms of the full investigation: To test whether fetal clonotypes persist, the study used deep sequencing on TCR alpha and beta repertoires from monozygotic twins, unrelated adults of various ages, and cord blood. Replicate twin experiments were performed at different times using different library preparation protocols to rule out contamination.

Only healthy Caucasian donors were included. The twin cohort consisted of three pairs of female monozygotic twins, all aged roughly 18 to 29 years. Positive isolation kits from Invitrogen were used to isolate the CD4+ and CD8+ T cell populations. The library was prepared using 5' RACE. Sequencing took place on an Illumina HiSeq 2000. Template switching introduced a universal primer binding site; the final cDNA contained a unique molecular identifier, enabling accurate counting of TCR cDNA molecules. First-strand cDNA for TCR alpha and beta chains was synthesized from specific primers in the conserved constant-segment region. Each cDNA library was double barcoded, with a SMART-Mk sample barcode plus Illumina barcodes, to control for contamination. TruSeq adapter sequences and Illumina sample barcodes were added in two successive PCR steps. TCR alpha and beta cDNA libraries were sequenced on the Illumina HiSeq platform with custom primers. As for the original processing: MiGEC was used to process raw reads and extract unique molecular identifiers, and MiXCR was used to find CDR3 positions. Recombination models were inferred per individual with the repgenHMM and IGoR tools using an EM algorithm. The tcR package in R was used for shared clonotype analysis, with sharing normalized by the product of cloneset sizes. Out-of-frame nonproductive sequences were analyzed to study raw recombination free of thymic and clonal selection effects. TCRdb trimmed public reads at Q25 via fastp, called clones via MiXCR and kept in-frame beta chains. CDR3 protein duplicates are merged, each entry listing the most common genes and DNA. In this record, the V and J calls reflect TCRdb's handling and not the investigators' own analysis. Across this sample there are fewer than 250,000 distinct CDR3 sequences, with less than 20% seen only once. In total, the top ten clones hold over 35% of the sample.

What the research found in general, with its limitations: Zero-insertion analyses could be partly confounded by invariant T cells such as MAIT and iNKT, although diverse VJ usage argued against such confounding for most clonotypes. In beta out-of-frame sequences, excess twin sharing was weaker, because having fewer shared sequences lowered the signal-to-noise ratio. In monozygotic twins, recombination models systematically underestimated out-of-frame TCR alpha sharing, but the models matched the sharing seen between unrelated individuals. Because the same donors could not be followed over many years, the conclusions relied on cross-sectional statistical analysis. Fewer insertions were carried by abundant cord blood beta clonotypes, a similar but weaker trend appeared in young adult naive repertoires, and no such trend appeared in memory repertoires. Compared with coincidental sharing between unrelated individuals, an excess of low generation-probability sequences was observed among out-of-frame TCR alpha sequences shared between twins.

The sample also formed part of further work on T cells expressing NK-cell markers. From that second study: Three sorted T-cell subsets (CD3+CD56+NKG2C+, CD3+CD56+NKG2C- and CD3+CD56-NKG2C+) from under 10 donors had their TCR beta-chain repertoires profiled. Among the eight sequenced donors, only one was HCMV-seronegative, while the other seven were HCMV-seropositive. To restrict sorting to alphabetaTCR-expressing T cells, an anti-gammadeltaTCR antibody was added in several experiments. In more than five donors, the dominant CD3+CD56+NKG2C+ clonotypes ranked among the top 10 CD8+ clonotypes, making up roughly 1.0-8% of CD8+ T cells. Those dominant clonotypes were again the most abundant among CD3+CD56-NKG2C+ cells in a handful of donors, at roughly 25-60.1%. Whether the expanded NKG2C-expressing T cell clones were specific for HCMV antigens remained unclear. Randomly selected healthy volunteers, three men and five women, were used as the eight sequenced donors. To determine HCMV serostatus, a commercial ELISA kit was used to detect HCMV-specific IgG in serum. MIGEC was used to demultiplex reads and group reads by UMI, and MiTCR was used to assemble and quantify clonotypes. To remove erroneous sequences, TCR cDNA sequences were retained only when supported by two or more reads. The tcR package was used for downstream repertoire analysis, and clonotypes were matched between fractions using CDR3 nucleotide sequence together with V segment. VDJmatch was used to annotate antigen specificity against VDJdb, with one amino acid substitution in CDR3 permitted.

The TCR sequence derives from a woman aged 18-29 years in good health. The sample taken for sequencing was CD8+ T cells sorted from blood.

This receptor has the CDR3 CSARDVSGSSYNEQFF. Read as DNA, the sequence is TGCAGTGCTAGGGATGTTAGCGGAAGCTCCTACAATGAGCAGTTCTTC. This chain is built from TRBV20-1 and TRBJ2-1; the D gene is perhaps TRBD2, on 6 matching bases. As encoded in the germline V gene (reference sequence), CDR1 is DFQATT while CDR2 is SNEGSKA. Reading from cysteine to phenylalanine, the CDR3 counts 16 amino acids. Only the CDR3 DNA stays, 48 bases, in frame from base 1. V is reduced by 3 bases and J by 0 bases, leaving a spacing of 15 bases between them.